The next 6 T cell receptor beta chains were all read from a single sample in a study of cytomegalovirus exposure and HLA in healthy donors. The PCR had 60 Vbeta and 13 Jbeta primers. Produced via immunoSEQ multiplex PCR; TCRdb's table is partial and in-frame only. The sample records 95,000 to 150,000 clones, around 69% being singletons. The source material was PBMCs. The receptor set was obtained from a woman aged 35 to 49 in good health and CMV-seropositive.

The chain has TRBV27 and TRBJ2-7; D may be TRBD1 (6 bases). V was trimmed by 3 bases and J by 1 base, leaving 13 bases between them. CDR3 length: 15 residues. Germline loops: CDR1 MNHEY, CDR2 SMNVEV (reference sequence). CDR3 protein: CASSFVRQASYEQYF. The CDR3 DNA reads TGTGCCAGCAGTTTCGTAAGACAGGCATCCTACGAGCAGTACTTC.

In nucleotides, the CDR3 is TGTGCCAGCAGCCAAGGGAGGGTGTCAGATACGCAGTATTTT. Its protein is CASSQGRVSDTQYF. The J gene is TRBJ2-3, the V gene TRBV7-9; TRBD2 matches at 7 bases. J gave up 4 bases and V 5 bases, and 6 bases lay outside the gene matches. CDR1 is SEHNR and CDR2 is FQNEAQ in the germline V gene (reference sequence). The CDR3 covers 14 residues.

This clone showed up just a few times. The chain joins TRBV4-3 to TRBJ2-5; unclear D gene. The germline V gene has CDR1 LGHNA and CDR2 YSLEER. Trimming pared 1 base from V and 2 bases from J, leaving 11 bases between. This CDR3 is built from 15 residues. Here the CDR3 reads CASSQGGGLQETQYF. CDR3 nucleotides: TGCGCCAGCAGCCAAGGTGGTGGGCTGCAAGAGACCCAGTACTTC.

This clone was seen more than once but under ten times. This chain joins TRBV7-2 and TRBJ2-5, with 10 bases aligning to TRBD2. J was trimmed by 3 bases and V by 4 bases; bases with no gene match: 8. The CDR3 spans 16 residues. The germline CDR1 and CDR2 sequences are SGHTA and FQGNSA. The CDR3 DNA sequence: TGTGCCAGCAGCTCGGAGGGGCTAGCGGGGGAAGAGACCCAGTACTTC. This encodes CASSSEGLAGEETQYF.

The gene calls are TRBV7-6 and TRBJ2-5; D is perhaps TRBD2 (6 bases). Germline assignment: CDR1 SGHVS and CDR2 FNYEAQ. The CDR3 contains 13 residues. Between the trimmed V and J ends, which lost 4 bases and 4 bases, there was a span of 10 bases. CDR3 nucleotides: TGTGCCAGCAGCTGGGTGGGGGGAGAGACCCAGTACTTC. Protein sequence: CASSWVGGETQYF.

CDR3: CASSPSGGLNTGELFF. In nucleotides, the CDR3 is TGTGCCAGCAGTCCCTCAGGGGGCCTGAACACCGGGGAGCTGTTTTTT. V gene TRBV2 combines with J gene TRBJ2-2, with TRBD1 matching 8 bases. The CDR3 loop spans 16 amino acids. J gave up 1 base and V 5 bases, and 6 bases lay outside the gene matches. Germline V gene lookup returns CDR1 SNHLY and CDR2 FYNNEI.